This T cell receptor beta chain comes out of a study of T cells after yellow fever vaccination. Study information: The authors prepared low-cell-number fractions using SMART-Seq v4 Ultra Low Input.

The CDR3 is 11 residues long. From germline, CDR1 is DFQATT and CDR2 SNEGSKA (reference sequence). V lost 5 bases, J lost 8 bases, and 10 bases lay in between. The authors made TCR cDNA by 5'RACE template switching, adding a universal primer site and UMIs. One entry per CDR3 protein, called by TCRdb with MiXCR from the 5' RACE reads. The sample lists 300,000 to 400,000 distinct CDR3 sequences; approximately 4.2% were seen once. This clonotype was counted between two and nine times. Sequenced material: PBMCs, taken 5 days after the yellow fever booster vaccination. The receptor's source is a man aged 18 to 30 who received the YFV17D yellow fever vaccine. The chain joins TRBV20-1 to TRBJ2-1; D might be TRBD1 or TRBD2, each matching 6 bases. CDR3 DNA sequence: TGCAGTGCTGTGGGGGGCTATGAGCAGTTCTTC. Translating gives CSAVGGYEQFF.